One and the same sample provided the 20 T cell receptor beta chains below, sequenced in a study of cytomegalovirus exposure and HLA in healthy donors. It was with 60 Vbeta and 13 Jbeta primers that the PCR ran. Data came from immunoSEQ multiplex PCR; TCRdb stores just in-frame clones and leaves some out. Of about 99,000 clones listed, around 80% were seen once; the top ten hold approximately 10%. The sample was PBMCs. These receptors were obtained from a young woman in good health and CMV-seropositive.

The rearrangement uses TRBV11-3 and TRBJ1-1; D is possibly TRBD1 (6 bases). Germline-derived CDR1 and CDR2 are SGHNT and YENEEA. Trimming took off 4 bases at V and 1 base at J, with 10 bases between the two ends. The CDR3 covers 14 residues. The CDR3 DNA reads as TGTGCCAGCAGCTCCGGGGGGGCGAACACTGAAGCTTTCTTT. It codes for CASSSGGANTEAFF.

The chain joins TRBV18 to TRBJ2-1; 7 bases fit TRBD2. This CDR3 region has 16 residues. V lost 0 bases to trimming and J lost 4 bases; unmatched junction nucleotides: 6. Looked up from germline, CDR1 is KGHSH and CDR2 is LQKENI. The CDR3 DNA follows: TGTGCCAGCTCACCACCCGCGGGAGTCCGTTACAATGAGCAGTTCTTC. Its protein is CASSPPAGVRYNEQFF.

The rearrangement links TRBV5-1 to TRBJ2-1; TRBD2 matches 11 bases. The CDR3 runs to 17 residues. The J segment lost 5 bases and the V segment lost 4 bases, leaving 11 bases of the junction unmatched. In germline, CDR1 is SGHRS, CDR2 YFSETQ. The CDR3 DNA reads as TGCGCCAGCAGCGCGCCAACCCTAGCGGGGGGAAACAATGAGCAGTTCTTC. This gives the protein CASSAPTLAGGNNEQFF.

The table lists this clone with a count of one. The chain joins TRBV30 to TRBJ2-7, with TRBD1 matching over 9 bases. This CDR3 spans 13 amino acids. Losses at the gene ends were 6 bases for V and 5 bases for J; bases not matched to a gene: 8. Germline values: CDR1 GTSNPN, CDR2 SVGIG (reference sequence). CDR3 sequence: CACSPDRGHEQYF. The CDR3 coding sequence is TGTGCCTGTTCCCCGGACAGGGGCCACGAGCAGTACTTC.

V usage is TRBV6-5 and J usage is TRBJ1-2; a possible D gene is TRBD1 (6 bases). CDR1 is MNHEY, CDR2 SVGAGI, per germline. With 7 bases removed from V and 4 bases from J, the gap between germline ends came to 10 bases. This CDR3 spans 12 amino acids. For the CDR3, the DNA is TGTGCCAGCAAACAGGGCCTCTATGGCTACACCTTC. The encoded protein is CASKQGLYGYTF.

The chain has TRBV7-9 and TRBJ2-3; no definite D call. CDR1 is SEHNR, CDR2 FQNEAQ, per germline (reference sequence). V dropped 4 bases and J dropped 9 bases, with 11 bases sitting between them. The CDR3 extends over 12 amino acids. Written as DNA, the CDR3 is TGTGCCAGCAGCTCTTTCCCCTTCACGCAGTATTTT. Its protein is CASSSFPFTQYF.

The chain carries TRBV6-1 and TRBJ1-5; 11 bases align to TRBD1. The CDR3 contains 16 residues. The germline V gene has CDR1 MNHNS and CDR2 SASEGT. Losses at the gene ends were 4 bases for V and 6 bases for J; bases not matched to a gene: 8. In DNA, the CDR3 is TGTGCCAGCAGTGGCACCGGGACAGGGGGTTCTCAGCCCCAGCATTTT. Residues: CASSGTGTGGSQPQHF.

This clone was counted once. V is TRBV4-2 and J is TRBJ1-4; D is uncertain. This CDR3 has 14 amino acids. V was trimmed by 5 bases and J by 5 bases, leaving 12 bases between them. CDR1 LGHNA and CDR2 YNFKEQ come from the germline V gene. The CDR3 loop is CASSEYRENEKLFF. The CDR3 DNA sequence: TGTGCCAGCAGCGAATACAGAGAAAATGAAAAACTGTTTTTT.

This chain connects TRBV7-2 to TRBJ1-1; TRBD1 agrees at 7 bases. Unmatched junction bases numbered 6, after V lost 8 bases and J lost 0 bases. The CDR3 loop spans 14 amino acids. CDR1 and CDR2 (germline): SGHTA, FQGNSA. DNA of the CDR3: TGTGCCAGCTCAGGACAGGCCATGAACACTGAAGCTTTCTTT. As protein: CASSGQAMNTEAFF.

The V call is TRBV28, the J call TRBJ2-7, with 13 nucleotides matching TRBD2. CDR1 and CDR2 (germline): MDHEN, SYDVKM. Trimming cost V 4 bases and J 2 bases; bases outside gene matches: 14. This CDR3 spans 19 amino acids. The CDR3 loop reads CASSSRHLRLAGGAYEQYF. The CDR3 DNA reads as TGTGCCAGCAGTTCCCGACACCTCCGACTAGCGGGAGGAGCCTACGAGCAGTACTTC.

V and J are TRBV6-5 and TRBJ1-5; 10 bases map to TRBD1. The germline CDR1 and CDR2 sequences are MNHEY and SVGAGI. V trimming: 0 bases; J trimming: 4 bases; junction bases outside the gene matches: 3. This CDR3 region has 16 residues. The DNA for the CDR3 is TGTGCCAGCAGTTACTCGTGGACAGGGGGTAATCAGCCCCAGCATTTT. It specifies CASSYSWTGGNQPQHF.

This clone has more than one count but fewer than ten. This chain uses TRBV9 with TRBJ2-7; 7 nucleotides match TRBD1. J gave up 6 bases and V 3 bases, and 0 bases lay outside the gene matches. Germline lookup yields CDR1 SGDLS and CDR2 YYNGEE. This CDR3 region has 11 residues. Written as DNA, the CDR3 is TGTGCCAGCAGCGAGGGGGCCGAGCAGTACTTC. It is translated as CASSEGAEQYF.

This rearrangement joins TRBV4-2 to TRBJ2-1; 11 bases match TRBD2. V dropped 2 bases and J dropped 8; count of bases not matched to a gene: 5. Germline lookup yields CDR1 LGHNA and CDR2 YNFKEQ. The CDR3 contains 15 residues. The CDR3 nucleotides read TGTGCCAGCAGCCAAACTAGCGGGAGAGTCGATGAGCAGTTCTTC. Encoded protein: CASSQTSGRVDEQFF.

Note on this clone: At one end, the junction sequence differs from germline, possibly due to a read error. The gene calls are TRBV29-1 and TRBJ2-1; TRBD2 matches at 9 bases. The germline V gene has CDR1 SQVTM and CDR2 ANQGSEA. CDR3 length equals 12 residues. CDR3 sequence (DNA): TGCCGCGTAGCGGGAGTGTCCAATGAGCAGTTCTTC. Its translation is CRVAGVSNEQFF.

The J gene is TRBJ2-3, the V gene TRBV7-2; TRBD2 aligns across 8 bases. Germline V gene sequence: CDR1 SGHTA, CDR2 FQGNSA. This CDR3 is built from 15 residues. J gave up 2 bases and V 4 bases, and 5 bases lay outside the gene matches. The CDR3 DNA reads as TGTGCCAGCAGCTCGGGGACTAGACCCACAGATACGCAGTATTTT. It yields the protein CASSSGTRPTDTQYF.

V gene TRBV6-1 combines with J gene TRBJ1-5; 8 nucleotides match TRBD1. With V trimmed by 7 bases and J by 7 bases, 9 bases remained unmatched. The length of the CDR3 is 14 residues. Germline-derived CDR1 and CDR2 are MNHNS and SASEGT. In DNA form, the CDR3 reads TGTGCCAGCACGGGTGGACAGGGTGGACAGCCCCAGCATTTT. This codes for CASTGGQGGQPQHF.

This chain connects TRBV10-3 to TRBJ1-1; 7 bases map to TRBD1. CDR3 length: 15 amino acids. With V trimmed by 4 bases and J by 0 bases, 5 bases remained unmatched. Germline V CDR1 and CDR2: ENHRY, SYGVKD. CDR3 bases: TGTGCCATCAGTGGAACGACAGGGATGAACACTGAAGCTTTCTTT. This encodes CAISGTTGMNTEAFF.

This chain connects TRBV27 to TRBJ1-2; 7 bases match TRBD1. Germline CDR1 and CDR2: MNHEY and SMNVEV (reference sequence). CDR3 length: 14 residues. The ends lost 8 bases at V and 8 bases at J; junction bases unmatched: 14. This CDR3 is CASSRGQTSRGYTF. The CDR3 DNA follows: TGTGCCAGCTCGAGGGGGCAGACCTCGCGAGGCTACACCTTC.

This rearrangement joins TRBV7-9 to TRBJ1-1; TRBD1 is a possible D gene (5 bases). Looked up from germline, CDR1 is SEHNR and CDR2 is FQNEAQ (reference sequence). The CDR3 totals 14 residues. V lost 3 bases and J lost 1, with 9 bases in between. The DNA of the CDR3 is TGTGCCAGCAGCTTTCAGGGCGGGAACACTGAAGCTTTCTTT. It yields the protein CASSFQGGNTEAFF.

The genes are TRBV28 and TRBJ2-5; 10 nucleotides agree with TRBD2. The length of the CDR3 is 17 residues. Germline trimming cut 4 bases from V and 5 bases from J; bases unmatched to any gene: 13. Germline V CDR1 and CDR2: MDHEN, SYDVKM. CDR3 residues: CASSSVYEREGHETQYF. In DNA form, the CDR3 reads TGTGCCAGCAGTTCTGTCTACGAGCGGGAGGGCCATGAGACCCAGTACTTC.